This TCR beta chain emerged from a study of early T cells in non-severe SARS-CoV-2 infection. This clonotype showed up many times. TCRdb redid the calling of the 5' RACE reads with MiXCR, one entry per CDR3 protein. This table has approximately 28,000 distinct CDR3 sequences, 4% to 4.5% appearing once. The CDR3 length is 15 residues. The germline V gene has CDR1 DFQATT and CDR2 SNEGSKA (reference sequence). Germline trimming cut 3 bases from V and 2 bases from J; bases unmatched to any gene: 5. This TCR came from an adult who was a healthcare worker with PCR-confirmed SARS-CoV-2 infection or an uninfected control (not recorded which). Input material: whole blood. The rearrangement links TRBV20-1 to TRBJ2-7; 12 positions agree with TRBD2. CDR3 nucleotides: TGCAGTGCTAGTTGGCTAGCGGGAGGGCCCTACGAGCAGTACTTC. It encodes CSASWLAGGPYEQYF.